This T cell receptor (beta chain) is drawn from a study of shared clonotypes between healthy human individuals. Deep-level running was used for the assay. The protocol was immunoSEQ multiplex PCR, while the TCRdb copy is restricted to in-frame clones and leaves out a portion. Counted here are 660,000 or so clones, around 96% occurring once; the ten biggest clones make up approximately 0.1%. Whole-study findings and limits: Unshared clonotypes carried lower generation probabilities than those common to all four donors. Apart from blood, nothing was sampled; tissue repertoires likely differ.

As concerns this clone: Its specificity is not known.

Terminally differentiated effector memory CD45RA+ cells were excluded by CCR7 positive selection of CD45RO-negative cells. The donors, healthy adults who were HIV-negative, had experienced no recent acute infections or vaccinations. Trimming took 4 bases from V and 2 from J; bases not matched to a gene: 5. Germline CDR1 reads SGHAT; CDR2 reads FQNNGV. The CDR3 has 16 amino acids. The chain recombines TRBV11-2 with TRBJ2-3, with 11 positions matching TRBD1. Sequenced: naive CD8+ T cells sorted from blood. This clonotype was sampled from a woman in her twenties or thirties in good health. This CDR3 reads CASSWGTGGPTDTQYF. CDR3 bases: TGTGCCAGCAGCTGGGGGACAGGGGGTCCCACAGATACGCAGTATTTT.